This T cell receptor (beta chain) was profiled in a study of cytomegalovirus exposure and HLA in healthy donors. Background on the study: In an earlier analysis, 90 million to 130 million unique TCR beta sequences were found from 150 million to 200 million T cells.

A word on this clone: Its specificity is not known.

Germline V CDR1 and CDR2: GTSNPN, SVGIG (reference sequence). This CDR3 is built from 16 residues. With V trimmed by 0 bases and J by 1 base, 8 bases remained unmatched. In the PCR, 60 Vbeta and 13 Jbeta primers were used. The data were produced by immunoSEQ multiplex PCR, yet TCRdb's version contains in-frame clones alone and is incomplete. The sample lists around 150,000 clones; approximately 83% were seen once. Points from the study as a whole: More clonal expansion characterized HLA-associated TCR beta chains than equally common others in a later analysis. Segments of the TCR beta V type were, in most cases, productive about 87% or about 30% of the time in an earlier analysis. It was around 160 TCR beta chains that were listed as cytomegalovirus-associated.

Sequenced: PBMCs. This chain joins TRBV30 and TRBJ2-7; 8 bases fit TRBD2. The clonotype was recovered from a man aged 40-49 years in good health and CMV-seronegative. CDR3 sequence reads: CAWSVRRGGTSYEQYF. The CDR3 nucleotides read TGTGCCTGGAGTGTACGACGGGGGGGGACATCCTACGAGCAGTACTTC. Filled out from reference TRBV30 and TRBJ2-7, the complete variable domain reads SQTIHQWPATLVQPVGSPLSLECTVEGTSNPNLYWYRQAAGRGLQLLFYSVGIGQISSEVPQNLSASRPQDRQFILSSKKLLLSDSGFYLCAWSVRRGGTSYEQYFGPGTRLTVT.